This T cell receptor beta chain derives from a study of Graves' ophthalmopathy and Graves' hyperthyroidism. Between the trimmed V and J ends, which lost 0 bases and 1 base, there was a span of 15 bases. Germline V gene sequence: CDR1 DFQATT, CDR2 SNEGSKA (reference sequence). The CDR3 is 16 residues long. A follow-up of 18 months without ophthalmopathy meant that hyperthyroidism was stable. The hyperthyroidism patients, aged 18 to 65, had been newly diagnosed, with under 2 months' duration. The diagnosis was founded upon clinical symptoms, serum thyroxine, TRAb, thyroid ultrasound and orbital computed tomography. The table lists this clonotype with a few counts. The TCR beta CDR3 regions underwent amplification from RNA transcripts. First-round RT-PCR used HTBI primers; second-round multiplex PCR followed. TCRdb processed the multiplex PCR reads anew with MiXCR; each CDR3 protein has one entry. This sample has hundreds of thousands of distinct CDR3 sequences, with roughly 20% found just once.

V and J are TRBV20-1 and TRBJ2-5; D is possibly TRBD1 or TRBD2 (6 bases each). The sequenced material came from peripheral blood. The source is a young woman with stable Graves' hyperthyroidism. Some clones in this sample may be carry-over from other donors' samples. CDR3 amino acids: CSARDPTRGAQETQYF. The CDR3 nucleotides are TGCAGTGCTAGAGATCCAACTAGGGGGGCCCAAGAGACCCAGTACTTC.